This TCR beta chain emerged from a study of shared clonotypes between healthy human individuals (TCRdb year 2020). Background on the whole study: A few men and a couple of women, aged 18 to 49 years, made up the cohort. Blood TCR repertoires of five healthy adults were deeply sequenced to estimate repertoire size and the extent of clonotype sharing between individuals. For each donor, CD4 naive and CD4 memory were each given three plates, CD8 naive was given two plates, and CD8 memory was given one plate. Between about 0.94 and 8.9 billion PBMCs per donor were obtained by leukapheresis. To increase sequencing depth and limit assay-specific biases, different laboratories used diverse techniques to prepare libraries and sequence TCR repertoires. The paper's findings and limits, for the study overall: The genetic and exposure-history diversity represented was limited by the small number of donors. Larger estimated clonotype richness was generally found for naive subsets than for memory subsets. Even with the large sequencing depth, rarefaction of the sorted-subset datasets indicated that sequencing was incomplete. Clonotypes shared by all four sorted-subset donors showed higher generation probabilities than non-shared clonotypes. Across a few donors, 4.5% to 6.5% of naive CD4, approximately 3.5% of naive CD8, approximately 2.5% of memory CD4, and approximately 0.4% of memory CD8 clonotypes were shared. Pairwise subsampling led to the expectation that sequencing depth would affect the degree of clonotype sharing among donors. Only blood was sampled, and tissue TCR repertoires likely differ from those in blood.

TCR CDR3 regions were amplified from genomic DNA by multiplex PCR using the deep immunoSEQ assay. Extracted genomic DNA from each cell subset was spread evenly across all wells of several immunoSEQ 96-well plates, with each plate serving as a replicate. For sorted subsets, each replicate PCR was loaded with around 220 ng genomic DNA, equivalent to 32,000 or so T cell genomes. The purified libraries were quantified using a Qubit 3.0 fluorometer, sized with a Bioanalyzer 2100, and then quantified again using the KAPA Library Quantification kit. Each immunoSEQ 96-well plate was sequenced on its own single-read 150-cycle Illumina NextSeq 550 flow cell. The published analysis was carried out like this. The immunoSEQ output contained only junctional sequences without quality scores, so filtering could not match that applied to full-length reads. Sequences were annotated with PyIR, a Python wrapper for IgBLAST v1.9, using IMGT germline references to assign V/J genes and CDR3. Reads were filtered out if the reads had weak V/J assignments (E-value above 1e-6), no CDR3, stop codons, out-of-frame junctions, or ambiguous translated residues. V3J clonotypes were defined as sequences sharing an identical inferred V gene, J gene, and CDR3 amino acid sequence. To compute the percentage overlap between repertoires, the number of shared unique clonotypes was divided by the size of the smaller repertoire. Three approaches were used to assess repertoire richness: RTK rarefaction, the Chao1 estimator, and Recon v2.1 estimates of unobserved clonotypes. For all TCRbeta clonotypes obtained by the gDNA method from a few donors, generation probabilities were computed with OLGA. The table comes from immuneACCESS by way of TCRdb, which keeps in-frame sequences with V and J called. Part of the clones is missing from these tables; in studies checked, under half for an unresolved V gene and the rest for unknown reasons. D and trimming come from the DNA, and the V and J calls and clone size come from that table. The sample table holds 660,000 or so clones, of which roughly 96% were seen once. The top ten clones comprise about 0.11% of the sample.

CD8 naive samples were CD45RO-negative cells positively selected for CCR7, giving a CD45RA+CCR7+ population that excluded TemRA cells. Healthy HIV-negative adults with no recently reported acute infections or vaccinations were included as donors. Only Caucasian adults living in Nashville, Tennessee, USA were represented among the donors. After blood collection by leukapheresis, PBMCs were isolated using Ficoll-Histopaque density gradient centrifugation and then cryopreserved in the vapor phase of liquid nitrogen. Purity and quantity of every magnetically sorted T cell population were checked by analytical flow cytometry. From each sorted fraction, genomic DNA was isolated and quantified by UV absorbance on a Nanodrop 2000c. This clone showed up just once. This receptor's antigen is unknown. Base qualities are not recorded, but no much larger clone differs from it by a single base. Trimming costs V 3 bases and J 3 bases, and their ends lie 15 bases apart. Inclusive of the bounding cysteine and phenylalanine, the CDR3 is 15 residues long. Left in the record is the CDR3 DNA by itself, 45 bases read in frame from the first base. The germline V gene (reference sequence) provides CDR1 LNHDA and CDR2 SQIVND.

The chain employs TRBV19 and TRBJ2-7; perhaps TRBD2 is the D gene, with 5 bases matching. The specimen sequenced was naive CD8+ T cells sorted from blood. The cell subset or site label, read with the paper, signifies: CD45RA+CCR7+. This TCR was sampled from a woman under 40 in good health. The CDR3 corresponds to CASSISPAVVYEQYF. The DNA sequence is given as TGTGCCAGTAGTATTTCCCCAGCGGTAGTCTACGAGCAGTACTTC.